One sample yielded the 29 T cell receptor beta chains listed below, sequenced in a study of T cell responses to AZD1222 COVID-19 vaccine. Method: immunoSEQ multiplex PCR; TCRdb's copy keeps in-frame clones and lacks some. Here the sample spans fewer than 150,000 clones, roughly 91% being singletons. The sample consisted of peripheral blood, taken on day 0 of AZD1222 vaccination. These receptors came from an adult in good health.

This chain links TRBV6-5 with TRBJ1-2; 7 nucleotides agree with TRBD1. From germline, CDR1 is MNHEY and CDR2 SVGAGI. V trimming: 6 bases; J trimming: 7 bases; junction bases outside the gene matches: 5. This CDR3 has 12 amino acids. As DNA, the CDR3 is TGTGCCAGCAGAGAGGGGGCGCGTGGCTACACCTTC. Amino acids: CASREGARGYTF.

Details on this clone: A junction boundary mismatches the germline segment, possibly from a read error. This sequence joins TRBV25-1 and TRBJ2-7; 7 nucleotides line up with TRBD2. The germline gives CDR1 MGHDK, CDR2 SYGVNS. The CDR3 has 14 residues. CDR3 loop: CASRESKASGEQYF. For the CDR3, the DNA is TGTGCCAGCAGGGAATCGAAGGCTAGCGGCGAGCAGTACTTC.

The chain joins TRBV4-1 to TRBJ1-4; D is possibly TRBD1 (5 bases). Looked up from germline, CDR1 is MGHRA and CDR2 is YSYEKL. V lost 4 bases, J lost 7 bases, and 19 bases lay in between. The CDR3 runs to 16 residues. CDR3 in DNA: TGCGCCAGCAGCCTGACCTGGGGGTCGTTTGGTGAAAAACTGTTTTTT. It codes for CASSLTWGSFGEKLFF.

This chain connects TRBV21-1 to TRBJ2-5. TRBV21-1 is marked as a pseudogene. CDR3 length: 15 residues. DNA for the CDR3: TGTGCCAGCAGCAAAGAGGTGGAAAATCAAGAGACCCAGTACTTC. Amino acid sequence: CASSKEVENQETQYF.

The rearrangement uses TRBV27 and TRBJ2-7, with 10 bases aligning to TRBD1. The CDR3 is 16 residues long. The V and J ends lost 5 bases and 5 bases, in that order; junction bases with no gene match: 12. Per the germline V gene, CDR1 is MNHEY and CDR2 is SMNVEV (reference sequence). The CDR3 region has the DNA TGTGCCAGCAGTCCCTGGGTCCGGGACAGGGGTCACGAGCAGTACTTC. Its translation: CASSPWVRDRGHEQYF.

V gene TRBV15 combines with J gene TRBJ1-2, with no clear D. The CDR3 extends over 12 amino acids. V gave up 0 bases and J gave up 8 bases, with 7 bases separating them. CDR1 is LNHNV, CDR2 YYDKDF, per germline (reference sequence). Written as DNA, the CDR3 is TGTGCCACCAGCAGAGATAATTCGGGCTACACCTTC. Translated: CATSRDNSGYTF.

Of note for this clone: Other DNA sequences in the same sample also yield this CDR3. This rearrangement joins TRBV6-5 to TRBJ1-1, with 8 bases fitting TRBD1. The CDR3 is 14 amino acids. The germline gives CDR1 MNHEY, CDR2 SVGAGI. Trimming took 6 bases from V and 1 from J; bases not matched to a gene: 4. The CDR3, as DNA: TGTGCCAGCAGCCAAGACAGGGGGAACACTGAAGCTTTCTTT. Translated: CASSQDRGNTEAFF.

The chain couples TRBV12-3 or TRBV12-4 to TRBJ2-7; a weak D match, TRBD1 (5 bases). The CDR3 runs 13 residues. Trimming cost V 6 bases and J 6 bases, with 15 bases left between them. Here the CDR3 reads CASSDGHPSEQYF. As DNA, the CDR3 is TGTGCCAGCAGCGATGGACACCCCTCCGAGCAGTACTTC.

This chain links TRBV5-4 with TRBJ2-1; the match to TRBD2 covers 11 bases. V was clipped by 3 bases and J by 5 bases; unmatched bases: 4. The CDR3 is 15 amino acids. CDR1 and CDR2 (germline): SGHNT, YYREEE (reference sequence). Here the CDR3 reads CASSSSGGINNEQFF. The CDR3 DNA is TGTGCCAGCAGCTCTAGCGGGGGGATAAACAATGAGCAGTTCTTC.

The gene calls are TRBV19 and TRBJ2-1; TRBD2 aligns across 8 bases. CDR1 and CDR2 from the germline V gene are LNHDA and SQIVND (reference sequence). There are 15 residues in the CDR3. V was clipped by 1 base and J by 4 bases; unmatched bases: 3. DNA for the CDR3: TGTGCCAGTAGTATAGGCGGGGGGAGGTACAATGAGCAGTTCTTC. It yields the protein CASSIGGGRYNEQFF.

This clone was detected once. The J gene is TRBJ1-1, the V gene TRBV6-2 or TRBV6-3, with TRBD1 as a possible D gene (5 bases). CDR3 size: 14 residues. The V end lost 2 bases, the J end lost 4 bases, and 11 bases lay between the germline ends. The germline gives CDR1 MNHEY, CDR2 SVGEGT. Here the CDR3 DNA reads TGTGCCAGCAGTTACGCAGGGAGGGTCACTGAAGCTTTCTTT. It yields the protein CASSYAGRVTEAFF.

V is TRBV5-8 and J is TRBJ2-7, with unresolved D. CDR1 and CDR2 (germline): SGHTS, YDEGEE. Trimming took off 0 bases at V and 3 bases at J, with 7 bases between the two ends. This CDR3 region has 13 residues. CDR3 sequence reads: CASSLDKGYEQYF. CDR3 bases: TGTGCCAGCAGCTTGGATAAGGGCTACGAGCAGTACTTC.

The rearrangement links TRBV11-2 to TRBJ2-7; 11 bases map to TRBD1. Germline V gene sequence: CDR1 SGHAT, CDR2 FQNNGV. This CDR3 comprises 18 residues. V lost 5 bases to trimming and J lost 2 bases; unmatched junction nucleotides: 14. The CDR3 DNA reads as TGTGCCAGCAGCGGCTTCACCGGGACAGGGGGTTCAACCTACGAGCAGTACTTC. This sequence encodes CASSGFTGTGGSTYEQYF.

The V call is TRBV5-6, the J call TRBJ2-7; D might be TRBD1 or TRBD2, each matching 6 bases. CDR3 length: 17 residues. CDR1 is SGHDT and CDR2 is YYEEEE in the germline V gene. Trimming stripped 4 bases from V and 3 bases from J, with 23 bases between. In nucleotides, the CDR3 is TGTGCCAGCAGCCTCTCTCCATCGGGGGCCTCCCTCTACGAGCAGTACTTC. Translated: CASSLSPSGASLYEQYF. Based on the CDR3 plus reference TRBV5-6 and TRBJ2-7, the full variable domain is DAGVTQSPTHLIKTRGQQVTLRCSPKSGHDTVSWYQQALGQGPQFIFQYYEEEERQRGNFPDRFSGHQFPNYSSELNVNALLLGDSALYLCASSLSPSGASLYEQYFGPGTRLTVT.

V is TRBV5-4 and J is TRBJ1-1; 11 positions agree with TRBD1. Germline CDR1 is SGHNT and CDR2 is YYREEE (reference sequence). V shed 6 bases, J shed 6 bases, and the junction held 16 bases outside the gene matches. CDR3 length equals 17 residues. The chain's CDR3 is CASTYLGTGQGASEAFF. For the CDR3, the DNA is TGTGCCAGCACCTACTTAGGGACCGGACAGGGGGCATCTGAAGCTTTCTTT.

The chain links TRBV7-9 to TRBJ1-5; 9 bases map to TRBD1. The length of the CDR3 is 14 residues. Germline V gives CDR1 SEHNR, CDR2 FQNEAQ (reference sequence). Losses at the gene ends were 5 bases for V and 7 bases for J; bases not matched to a gene: 6. The CDR3 nucleotides read TGTGCCAGCAGCCCTCGGGACAGGGAACAGCCCCAGCATTTT. Translation gives CASSPRDREQPQHF.

The CDR3 coding sequence is TGTGCCAGCAGTCCACATTCAGCCACAACTAATGAAAAACTGTTTTTT. This gives the protein CASSPHSATTNEKLFF. This sequence joins TRBV27 and TRBJ1-4; D is undetermined. The V gene's germline CDR1 is MNHEY and CDR2 SMNVEV (reference sequence). This CDR3 is built from 16 residues. Trimming removed 5 bases from V and 0 bases from J, with 13 bases in between.

The V and J genes are TRBV6-5 and TRBJ1-4; 10 bases fit TRBD1. Trimming took 2 bases from V and 8 from J; bases not matched to a gene: 2. Germline lookup yields CDR1 MNHEY and CDR2 SVGAGI. CDR3 length: 14 amino acids. DNA of the CDR3: TGTGCCAGCAGTTACGGGACAGGGGTAGAAAAACTGTTTTTT. It is translated as CASSYGTGVEKLFF.

This clone was seen just once. V gene TRBV10-3 combines with J gene TRBJ2-1, with TRBD1 identical over 7 bases. This CDR3 spans 15 amino acids. The germline gives CDR1 ENHRY, CDR2 SYGVKD. V lost 4 bases to trimming and J lost 2 bases; unmatched junction nucleotides: 5. This CDR3 is CAISGDSLAYNEQFF. In DNA, the CDR3 is TGTGCCATCAGTGGGGACAGTCTTGCCTACAATGAGCAGTTCTTC.

The V and J genes are TRBV4-1 and TRBJ2-1; TRBD2 matches at 8 bases. CDR1 is MGHRA, CDR2 YSYEKL, per germline. The V gene end was trimmed by 1 base and the J gene end by 3 bases; junction bases not matched to a gene: 2. This CDR3 is 15 amino acids long. The CDR3 region is CASSQAGGLYNEQFF. The CDR3 DNA reads TGCGCCAGCAGCCAAGCGGGGGGGCTCTACAATGAGCAGTTCTTC.

J is TRBJ2-1 and V is TRBV5-1, with 10 bases aligning to TRBD1. Germline CDR1 and CDR2: SGHRS and YFSETQ. The CDR3 is 15 amino acids. Trimming cost V 3 bases and J 8 bases; bases outside gene matches: 8. The CDR3: CASSWPRDRGYEQFF. DNA for the CDR3: TGCGCCAGCAGCTGGCCACGGGACAGGGGCTATGAGCAGTTCTTC.

The chain couples TRBV7-7 to TRBJ2-2; possible D gene TRBD2, 6 bases. Trimming stripped 5 bases from V and 4 bases from J, with 14 bases between. Germline V CDR1 and CDR2: SSHAT, FNYEAQ (reference sequence). CDR3 length: 15 residues. The chain's CDR3 is CASSRTRAGTGELFF. As DNA, the CDR3 is TGTGCCAGCAGCCGGACGAGAGCGGGCACCGGGGAGCTGTTTTTT.

In this sample, this clone turned up a few times. V usage is TRBV5-5 and J usage is TRBJ1-2; maybe TRBD1 (5 bases). This CDR3 has 15 amino acids. CDR1 is SGHKS and CDR2 is YYEKEE in the germline V gene (reference sequence). The V end lost 3 bases, the J end lost 4 bases, and 16 bases lay between the germline ends. CDR3 DNA sequence: TGTGCCAGCAGCTCGCTCTCCGGGGGGATCTATGGCTACACCTTC. Its protein product is CASSSLSGGIYGYTF.

J is TRBJ1-4 and V is TRBV18, with 7 bases matching TRBD1. Germline lookup yields CDR1 KGHSH and CDR2 LQKENI. This CDR3 region has 14 residues. The ends lost 2 bases at V and 10 bases at J; junction bases unmatched: 7. The CDR3 DNA follows: TGTGCCAGCTCACCATCGAGACAGGGCGGAAAACTGTTTTTT. Protein: CASSPSRQGGKLFF.

This chain connects TRBV6-5 to TRBJ1-1; D gene unclear. The V and J ends lost 7 bases and 0 bases respectively, with 9 bases between them. The CDR3 has 13 residues. Germline V gene data show CDR1 as MNHEY and CDR2 as SVGAGI. The CDR3 nucleotides read TGTGCCAGCACCTCTGGACTGAACACTGAAGCTTTCTTT. Its translation is CASTSGLNTEAFF.

This chain links TRBV19 with TRBJ2-2; D is unresolved. The CDR3 sequence is 17 residues long. The V gene's germline CDR1 is LNHDA and CDR2 SQIVND (reference sequence). V lost 5 bases, J lost 7 bases, and 23 bases lay in between. CDR3 region: CASSPARWGIEVGELFF. CDR3 bases: TGTGCCAGTAGTCCCGCCCGATGGGGAATTGAGGTCGGGGAGCTGTTTTTT.

The chain is built from TRBV3-1 (or the pseudogene TRBV3-2) and TRBJ1-2; 7 positions agree with TRBD1. After removal of 2 bases from V and 6 bases from J, the junction contained 18 bases not matched to a gene. The germline V gene encodes CDR1 LGHDT and CDR2 YNNKEL (reference sequence). CDR3 size: 18 residues. This chain's CDR3 is CASSQLTGSGVSGDGYTF. The CDR3, as DNA: TGTGCCAGCAGCCAACTGACAGGGTCAGGAGTTAGTGGGGATGGCTACACCTTC.

J is TRBJ2-3 and V is TRBV6-4, with D possibly being TRBD1 (6 bases). This CDR3 spans 13 amino acids. V was pared by 9 bases and J by 5 bases, with 15 bases between. Germline V gene data show CDR1 as MRHNA and CDR2 as SNTAGT. The CDR3 sequence: CARGARAGDTQYF. The CDR3 region has the DNA TGTGCCAGGGGGGCCCGGGCCGGAGATACGCAGTATTTT.

This rearrangement joins TRBV19 to TRBJ1-2; D not resolved. Trimming removed 0 bases from V and 9 bases from J, with 17 bases in between. This CDR3 has 15 amino acids. Germline assignment: CDR1 LNHDA and CDR2 SQIVND (reference sequence). DNA of the CDR3: TGTGCCAGTAGTATAGATCTTGGGGTCGTCGGTCGCTACACCTTC. Its protein product is CASSIDLGVVGRYTF. The entire variable domain, with the rest obtained from reference TRBV19 and TRBJ1-2, is as follows: DGGITQSPKYLFRKEGQNVTLSCEQNLNHDAMYWYRQDPGQGLRLIYYSQIVNDFQKGDIAEGYSVSREKKESFPLTVTSAQKNPTAFYLCASSIDLGVVGRYTFGSGTRLTVV.